The rows below give T cell receptor beta chains drawn from one sample of a study of neurological immune-mediated disorders. One entry per CDR3 protein, called by TCRdb with MiXCR from the 5' RACE reads. Among tens of thousands of distinct CDR3 sequences, approximately 7.2% were seen once, and the ten largest hold 5.5% to 6.5%. Sequenced: CD4+ T cells from blood. Receptors originate from a man in his fifties in good health. Both conserved end residues are part of each CDR3. The D gene is left open where the match is weak. Clone size is given for some rows only: seen once, a few or many times, or a class if the clone is expanded.

J	length	size	D	V	CDR3	DNA
TRBJ2-5	14	-	TRBD1	TRBV20-1	CSASKGQYQETQYF	TGCAGTGCTTCTAAGGGACAGTACCAAGAGACCCAGTACTTC
TRBJ2-6	15	many	TRBD1	TRBV20-1	CSVGTGYSGANVLTF	TGCAGTGTTGGGACAGGGTACTCTGGGGCCAACGTCCTGACTTTC
TRBJ2-4	15	many	-	TRBV12-3/TRBV12-4	CASSLESGAKNIQYF	TGTGCCAGCAGCCTCGAGAGCGGAGCCAAAAACATTCAGTACTTC
TRBJ1-4	13	-	TRBD1	TRBV29-1	CSVGQGVGEKLFF	TGCAGCGTCGGACAGGGAGTTGGAGAAAAACTGTTTTTT
TRBJ2-2	14	many	-	TRBV4-1	CASSQNENTGELFF	TGCGCCAGCAGCCAAAATGAGAACACCGGGGAGCTGTTTTTT
TRBJ2-7	16	many	TRBD2	TRBV6-6	CASTNWASGSSYEQYF	TGTGCCAGCACTAACTGGGCTAGCGGGAGTTCCTACGAGCAGTACTTC
TRBJ2-1	15	many	-	TRBV5-1	CASSRTGEGYNEQFF	TGCGCCAGCAGCCGTACGGGAGAGGGCTACAATGAGCAGTTCTTC
TRBJ2-1	15	many	TRBD2	TRBV5-1	CASSLAGTSGSEQFF	TGCGCCAGCAGCTTGGCCGGGACTAGCGGGAGTGAGCAGTTCTTC
TRBJ2-1	17	many	TRBD2	TRBV6-2/TRBV6-3	CASSFRSGRSSYNEQFF	TGTGCCAGCAGTTTCCGTAGCGGGAGGAGCTCCTACAATGAGCAGTTCTTC
TRBJ2-7	16	few	-	TRBV5-8	CASSLINIAYTYEQYF	TGTGCCAGCAGCCTAATAAACATTGCGTACACCTACGAGCAGTACTTC
TRBJ1-3	16	many	-	TRBV6-5	CASSYSNGYSGNTIYF	TGTGCCAGCAGTTACTCGAACGGGTACTCTGGAAACACCATATATTTT
TRBJ2-7	17	many	TRBD2	TRBV5-1	CASSGGTSGLNRYEQYF	TGCGCCAGCAGCGGGGGGACTAGCGGATTAAACCGCTACGAGCAGTACTTC
TRBJ2-6	15	many	-	TRBV5-1	CASSLDRSGANVLTF	TGCGCCAGCAGTCTGGATCGCTCTGGGGCCAACGTCCTGACTTTC
TRBJ1-4	17	many	TRBD1	TRBV20-1	CSARDATGGRLNEKLFF	TGCAGTGCTAGAGACGCTACAGGGGGTCGCCTTAATGAAAAACTGTTTTTT
TRBJ2-1	13	many	-	TRBV3-1	CASSQDRVGKKFF	TGTGCCAGCAGCCAAGATCGGGTTGGGAAGAAGTTCTTC
TRBJ2-1	17	many	TRBD2	TRBV2	CASSELLGLAGVNEQFF	TGTGCCAGCAGTGAATTACTCGGGCTAGCGGGTGTTAATGAGCAGTTCTTC
TRBJ2-2	15	many	-	TRBV9	CASSNRDIGPGELFF	TGTGCCAGCAGCAACCGGGACATCGGACCTGGGGAGCTGTTTTTT
TRBJ2-3	15	many	TRBD1	TRBV20-1	CSARSDRESTDTQYF	TGCAGTGCTCGCTCGGACAGGGAGAGCACAGATACGCAGTATTTT
TRBJ1-4	18	many	-	TRBV7-2	CASSFRALRTATNEKLFF	TGTGCCAGCAGCTTTAGAGCACTTAGGACGGCAACTAATGAAAAACTGTTTTTT
TRBJ2-1	17	many	TRBD2	TRBV7-2	CASSPRLAGGKYNEQFF	TGTGCCAGCAGCCCGAGACTAGCGGGAGGAAAATACAATGAGCAGTTCTTC
TRBJ2-1	14	many	TRBD2	TRBV20-1	CSARAGTRTNEQFF	TGCAGTGCTAGAGCCGGGACTAGGACCAATGAGCAGTTCTTC
TRBJ2-3	10	many	-	TRBV20-1	CSARGDTQYF	TGCAGTGCTCGGGGGGATACGCAGTATTTT
TRBJ2-6	19	many	-	TRBV7-2	CASSLAPSGLDSGANVLTF	TGTGCCAGCAGCTTAGCACCTTCCGGGCTCGACTCTGGGGCCAACGTCCTGACTTTC
TRBJ2-7	15	many	-	TRBV7-2	CASSLRSGATYEQYF	TGTGCCAGCAGCTTAAGGTCAGGAGCCACCTACGAGCAGTACTTC
TRBJ1-4	14	many	TRBD1	TRBV5-1	CASSLAGTDEKLFF	TGCGCCAGCAGCTTGGCCGGGACAGATGAAAAACTGTTTTTT
TRBJ2-2	16	many	TRBD2	TRBV6-5	CASSPRLAAYTGELFF	TGTGCCAGCAGTCCCAGACTAGCAGCATACACCGGGGAGCTGTTTTTT
TRBJ2-7	16	-	-	TRBV7-9	CASSLAHARGMYEQYF	TGTGCCAGCAGCTTAGCGCACGCTAGGGGGATGTACGAGCAGTACTTC
TRBJ1-2	14	-	TRBD1	TRBV6-2/TRBV6-3	CASRKTGANYGYTF	TGTGCCAGCAGGAAGACAGGGGCCAACTATGGCTACACCTTC
TRBJ1-2	14	few	TRBD1	TRBV18	CASSRDRDYYGYTF	TGTGCCAGCTCACGAGACAGGGATTACTATGGCTACACCTTC
TRBJ2-7	14	many	-	TRBV7-2	CASSSQQSAYEQYF	TGTGCCAGCAGCTCCCAACAGAGCGCCTACGAGCAGTACTTC
TRBJ2-7	16	-	TRBD1	TRBV4-1	CASSQTDTGDPYEQYF	TGCGCCAGCAGCCAAACCGACACAGGGGATCCCTACGAGCAGTACTTC
TRBJ2-7	13	many	-	TRBV28	CASFGGLYYEQYF	TGTGCCAGCTTCGGGGGACTGTATTACGAGCAGTACTTC
TRBJ1-2	14	many	-	TRBV5-4	CASSTSSLNYGYTF	TGTGCCAGCAGCACGTCGTCTCTTAACTATGGCTACACCTTC
TRBJ2-2	17	few	TRBD2	TRBV19	CASSMRGASGMTGELFF	TGTGCCAGTAGTATGAGGGGGGCTAGCGGGATGACCGGGGAGCTGTTTTTT
TRBJ2-1	16	many	TRBD2	TRBV10-3	CAISGEAGASYNEQFF	TGTGCCATCAGTGGGGAAGCGGGAGCCTCCTACAATGAGCAGTTCTTC
TRBJ2-1	16	-	-	TRBV27	CASSLNGGMLMDEQFF	TGTGCCAGCAGTTTAAATGGCGGAATGCTTATGGATGAGCAGTTCTTC
TRBJ2-2	13	-	-	TRBV7-8	CASTRLETGELFF	TGTGCCAGCACCCGTCTGGAGACCGGGGAGCTGTTTTTT
TRBJ2-5	15	many	-	TRBV28	CASSSPLAGKETQYF	TGTGCCAGCAGCTCACCCCTAGCCGGAAAGGAGACCCAGTACTTC
TRBJ2-7	13	many	-	TRBV29-1	CSVTTDSSYEQYF	TGCAGCGTCACCACGGACAGCTCCTACGAGCAGTACTTC
TRBJ2-2	13	many	-	TRBV20-1	CSAPRGVFGELFF	TGCAGTGCACCTAGGGGGGTGTTCGGGGAGCTGTTTTTT
TRBJ2-7	13	many	TRBD1	TRBV15	CATSTEGAREQYF	TGTGCCACCAGCACCGAGGGGGCGCGCGAGCAGTACTTC
TRBJ1-2	13	many	-	TRBV5-1	CASSQGPNYGYTF	TGCGCCAGTTCACAGGGACCTAACTATGGCTACACCTTC
TRBJ2-3	15	many	TRBD2	TRBV5-1	CASSMGLAEIDTQYF	TGCGCCAGCAGCATGGGACTAGCGGAGATAGATACGCAGTATTTT
TRBJ2-7	14	many	-	TRBV7-2	CASSFPYDSYEQYF	TGTGCCAGCAGCTTCCCCTACGACAGCTACGAGCAGTACTTC
TRBJ2-7	14	many	-	TRBV10-3	CAISGEIPTYEQYF	TGTGCCATCAGTGGGGAAATCCCCACCTACGAGCAGTACTTC
TRBJ2-1	15	few	-	TRBV12-5	CASGLGGSRGFVQFF	TGTGCTAGTGGTTTGGGGGGGTCGAGGGGTTTTGTGCAGTTCTTC
TRBJ2-6	14	many	-	TRBV20-1	CSAFRATGANVLTF	TGCAGTGCCTTCAGGGCTACTGGGGCCAACGTCCTGACTTTC
TRBJ1-3	16	few	-	TRBV7-6	CASSFVEAASGNTIYF	TGTGCCAGCAGCTTTGTGGAGGCCGCCTCTGGAAACACCATATATTTT
TRBJ2-7	17	few	-	TRBV6-5	CASSSALGRASSYEQYF	TGTGCCAGCAGTTCGGCGCTGGGGCGGGCAAGCTCCTACGAGCAGTACTTC
TRBJ2-5	17	many	TRBD2	TRBV7-2	CASSLAGIIAGKETQYF	TGTGCCAGCAGCTTAGCGGGTATAATAGCGGGAAAAGAGACCCAGTACTTC
TRBJ2-7	11	many	-	TRBV11-1	CASSFSYEQYF	TGTGCCAGCAGCTTTTCGTACGAGCAGTACTTC
TRBJ2-5	15	few	-	TRBV5-1	CASGPDSAPRKTQYF	TGCGCCAGCGGACCCGACAGTGCGCCCCGGAAGACCCAGTACTTC
TRBJ2-7	16	many	-	TRBV16	CASSLLSEAGRYEQYF	TGTGCCAGCAGCCTCCTGTCTGAGGCGGGGCGATACGAGCAGTACTTC